One and the same sample provided the 5 T cell receptor beta chains below, sequenced in a study of blood T cell repertoires in COVID-19. Clones were read by immunoSEQ multiplex PCR, and TCRdb kept only the in-frame ones, dropping some. The sample consists of about 53,000 clones, about four fifths of them appearing once. Specimen: peripheral blood. The receptors shown here come from a woman aged 60-75 years with acute or convalescent COVID-19.

The table lists this clone with a few counts. This chain joins TRBV28 and TRBJ1-6; D gene unclear. Germline V gene sequence: CDR1 MDHEN, CDR2 SYDVKM. The CDR3 runs to 17 residues. V was trimmed by 5 bases and J by 0 bases, leaving 14 bases between them. The CDR3 region is CASSQWASSSYNSPLHF. The CDR3 DNA follows: TGTGCCAGCAGTCAATGGGCTTCGAGCTCCTATAATTCACCCCTCCACTTT.

The chain employs TRBV4-2 and TRBJ2-5, with D maybe TRBD1 (5 bases). The germline CDR1 and CDR2 sequences are LGHNA and YNFKEQ. This CDR3 has 15 residues. V lost 0 bases and J 2 bases, leaving 10 bases between the germline ends. The CDR3 spells CASSQDQGQQETQYF. The DNA of the CDR3 is TGTGCCAGCAGCCAAGATCAGGGCCAGCAAGAGACCCAGTACTTC.

On this clone: Germline is not matched at one junction end, which may reflect a read error. The chain employs TRBV13 and TRBJ1-1; 9 bases match TRBD1. CDR1 is PRHDT, CDR2 FYEKMQ, per germline (reference sequence). CDR3 length: 15 residues. CDR3 sequence (DNA): TGTGCCAGCAGCCGCAGGACAGGGGCTCAAACTGGAGCTTTCTTT. Translated: CASSRRTGAQTGAFF.

The CDR3 loop reads CASSLAQGLAEKLFF. The DNA of the CDR3 is TGTGCCAGCAGCTTAGCACAGGGGTTGGCTGAAAAACTGTTTTTT. The chain employs TRBV7-9 and TRBJ1-4, with 7 bases aligning to TRBD1. With 0 bases clipped from V and 7 bases from J, the junction kept 5 bases outside the gene matches. Germline V gives CDR1 SEHNR, CDR2 FQNEAQ (reference sequence). The CDR3 loop spans 15 amino acids.

The chain links TRBV5-1 to TRBJ2-1; 8 nucleotides agree with TRBD2. Germline CDR1 is SGHRS and CDR2 is YFSETQ. The ends lost 3 bases at V and 6 bases at J; junction bases unmatched: 17. The CDR3 spans 18 residues. CDR3 in amino acids: CASSSQVSGTRGFNEQFF. In DNA, the CDR3 is TGCGCCAGCAGCTCCCAGGTTTCCGGGACTAGGGGATTCAATGAGCAGTTCTTC.